The 22 T cell receptor beta chains below all came from one sample that was sequenced in a study of glioma-infiltrating T cells. TCR alpha and beta CDR3 regions were amplified from RNA using iRepertoire nested multiplex PCR. From the multiplex PCR reads, TCRdb called clonotypes with MiXCR, one entry per CDR3 protein. The sample includes a few hundred thousand distinct CDR3 sequences, more than 35% of them seen just once. The sample comprised glioma tissue, nonneoplastic brain tissue, or PBMCs (not recorded which). The receptors here all came from a human donor with low-grade glioma or glioblastoma, undergoing nonglioma brain surgery, or in good health (not recorded which).

This clonotype was counted many times. V is TRBV27 and J is TRBJ2-2, with D possibly TRBD1 on 6 matching bases. CDR3 length: 16 amino acids. From germline, CDR1 is MNHEY and CDR2 SMNVEV (reference sequence). The V and J ends lost 4 bases and 4 bases respectively, with 16 bases between them. CDR3 DNA: TGTGCCAGCAGTTGGACAGCCTTCGCGGGCACCGGGGAGCTGTTTTTT. Encoded protein: CASSWTAFAGTGELFF.

As concerns this clonotype: A much larger clone sits a single nucleotide away, making a read error possible. This chain uses TRBV20-1 with TRBJ2-3, with D unresolved. Per the germline V gene, CDR1 is DFQATT and CDR2 is SNEGSKA (reference sequence). The length of the CDR3 is 14 residues. V shed 1 base and J shed 1 base, with 9 bases lying between them. The CDR3 DNA reads TGCAGTGCTAGAGGTGGCAGCGGCACAGATACGCAGTATTTT. This gives the protein CSARGGSGTDTQYF.

This chain joins TRBV6-1 and TRBJ2-7; TRBD1 might be the D (5 bases). Trimming shortened V by 7 bases and J by 3 bases, and 13 bases separated the two germline ends. The length of the CDR3 is 13 residues. Germline V gene lookup returns CDR1 MNHNS and CDR2 SASEGT. As DNA, the CDR3 is TGTGCCAGCACCCCGACAGATAACTACGAGCAGTACTTC. Translation gives CASTPTDNYEQYF.

This chain links TRBV6-2 or TRBV6-3 with TRBJ2-7; TRBD1 matches at 10 bases. The V gene end was trimmed by 5 bases and the J gene end by 3 bases; junction bases not matched to a gene: 10. CDR1 MNHEY and CDR2 SVGEGT come from the germline V gene. The CDR3 covers 16 residues. CDR3 amino acids: CASSLKGQGFYYEQYF. The CDR3 nucleotides are TGTGCCAGCAGTCTGAAGGGACAGGGGTTTTACTACGAGCAGTACTTC.

The J gene is TRBJ2-7, the V gene TRBV15; 9 nucleotides line up with TRBD1. The CDR3 is 16 residues long. From germline, CDR1 is LNHNV and CDR2 YYDKDF (reference sequence). V lost 5 bases, J lost 3 bases, and 11 bases stayed unmatched. The chain's CDR3 is CATSGYWTGASYEQYF. Written as DNA, the CDR3 is TGTGCCACCAGCGGTTATTGGACAGGGGCGAGCTACGAGCAGTACTTC.

Comments on this clonotype: Possible read error: a much larger clone is one base away. The chain is built from TRBV6-5 and TRBJ2-7; tentatively, D is TRBD1 (5 bases). CDR3 length: 16 amino acids. CDR1 is MNHEY and CDR2 is SVGAGI in the germline V gene. This CDR3 is CASSSLTVRTPYEQHF. For the CDR3, the DNA is TGTGCCAGCAGTTCTCTGACAGTTCGGACCCCCTACGAGCAGCACTTC.

The chain is built from TRBV3-1 and TRBJ2-7, with D perhaps assigned TRBD1 or TRBD2 (6 bases each). Germline assignment: CDR1 LGHDT and CDR2 YNNKEL (reference sequence). V lost 4 bases, J lost 7 bases, and 23 bases lay in between. The CDR3 totals 16 residues. The CDR3 bases are TGTGCCAGCAGCCGCTTAACTAGCAGCCAGACAGGAGAGCAGTACTTC. Protein: CASSRLTSSQTGEQYF.

V usage is TRBV18 and J usage is TRBJ2-3, with D possibly TRBD2 on 6 matching bases. Germline assignment: CDR1 KGHSH and CDR2 LQKENI. With 8 bases removed from V and 1 base from J, the gap between germline ends came to 16 bases. The length of the CDR3 is 15 residues. CDR3 residues: CASQQTRDRTDTQYF. The CDR3 nucleotides are TGTGCCAGCCAACAGACTAGGGACCGCACAGATACGCAGTATTTT.

This clonotype was picked up many times. The J gene is TRBJ2-1, the V gene TRBV6-1; the D is unclear. This CDR3 contains 15 residues. Germline V gene sequence: CDR1 MNHNS, CDR2 SASEGT. Trimming removed 8 bases at V and 0 bases at J, with 14 bases between. The CDR3 bases are TGTGCCAGCGCCCGCGTTGACTCCTCCTACAATGAGCAGTTCTTC. Translating it yields CASARVDSSYNEQFF.

This clonotype was counted a few times. V is TRBV28 and J is TRBJ2-1, with D maybe TRBD2 (5 bases). Trimming stripped 1 base from V and 10 bases from J, with 11 bases between. Germline V gene sequence: CDR1 MDHEN, CDR2 SYDVKM. This CDR3 is 13 amino acids long. CDR3 in DNA: TGTGCCAGCAGTTTATCTCTTCGAGGGGAGCAGTTCTTC. This encodes CASSLSLRGEQFF.

Many counts were recorded for this clonotype. The CDR3 protein is CASNELAGGSNEQFF. CDR3 DNA sequence: TGTGCCAGCAACGAACTAGCGGGAGGGAGCAATGAGCAGTTCTTC. The genes are TRBV6-1 and TRBJ2-1, with 13 bases identical to TRBD2. The CDR3 totals 15 residues. Trimming at V came to 7 bases and at J to 6 bases, leaving 6 bases not matched to a gene. The germline gives CDR1 MNHNS, CDR2 SASEGT.

Only a few counts were recorded for this clonotype. Being one base from a much bigger clone, this may be a read error. This chain links TRBV27 with TRBJ2-7; 10 bases agree with TRBD2. J lost 7 bases, V lost 4 bases, and 7 bases had no gene match. Germline V gives CDR1 MNHEY, CDR2 SMNVEV (reference sequence). The CDR3 extends over 14 amino acids. Here the CDR3 reads CASSWTSGRGEQYF. CDR3 DNA: TGTGCCAGCAGTTGGACTAGCGGAAGAGGTGAGCAGTACTTC.

A remark on this clonotype: Being one base from a much bigger clone, this may be a read error. The genes are TRBV6-2 or TRBV6-3 and TRBJ2-5; 8 nucleotides line up with TRBD2. The V and J ends lost 5 bases and 2 bases, in that order; junction bases with no gene match: 10. Germline CDR1 reads MNHEY; CDR2 reads SVGEGT. This CDR3 is 16 amino acids long. CDR3: CASSLRLARKQETQYF. As DNA, the CDR3 is TGTGCCAGCAGTCTGAGACTAGCGAGAAAACAAGAGACCCAGTACTTC.

J is TRBJ1-1 and V is TRBV7-2; D is perhaps TRBD1 (6 bases). The CDR3 has 15 amino acids. V shed 5 bases and J shed 4 bases, with 17 bases lying between them. CDR1 is SGHTA and CDR2 is FQGNSA in the germline V gene. The CDR3 bases are TGTGCCAGCAGCCAGAAGGGGGGGCGCTTCACTGAAGCTTTCTTT. Translation gives CASSQKGGRFTEAFF.

Ten or more counts support this clonotype. This sequence joins TRBV28 and TRBJ2-3; 9 bases are a match to TRBD2. The V segment lost 6 bases and the J segment 6 bases; nucleotides outside the gene matches: 10. The CDR3 consists of 15 residues. Germline V CDR1 and CDR2: MDHEN, SYDVKM. CDR3 DNA sequence: TGTGCCAGCAGCCGCCGCGGGACTAGCTCGGATACGCAGTATTTT. Its protein product is CASSRRGTSSDTQYF.

The rearrangement uses TRBV28 and TRBJ1-3; D is uncertain. Germline CDR1 and CDR2: MDHEN and SYDVKM. V was shortened by 3 bases and J by 0 bases, with 12 bases between the two germline ends. The CDR3 has 16 residues. CDR3 sequence: CASSFRPTVSGNTIYF. CDR3 sequence (DNA): TGTGCCAGCAGTTTTCGACCGACGGTCTCTGGAAACACCATATATTTT.

This clonotype was seen once. The junction departs from germline at one end; a sequencing error may be responsible. The chain links TRBV28 to TRBJ2-7; 9 bases line up with TRBD2. CDR3 length: 15 residues. In germline, CDR1 is MDHEN, CDR2 SYDVKM. The CDR3 is CASSLVAGALYEKYF. The DNA of the CDR3 is TGTGCCAGCAGTTTGGTAGCGGGAGCGCTTTACGAGAAGTACTTC.

CDR3 protein: CASRLGLVSDTQYF. DNA for the CDR3: TGTGCCAGCAGACTGGGACTAGTATCAGATACGCAGTATTTT. J is TRBJ2-3 and V is TRBV7-9; 8 bases match TRBD2. V dropped 6 bases and J dropped 4; count of bases not matched to a gene: 6. This CDR3 has 14 residues. Per the germline V gene, CDR1 is SEHNR and CDR2 is FQNEAQ (reference sequence).

The DNA for the CDR3 is TGTGCCAGTAGTATAAAGGGGGCAAACATTCAGTACTTC. Its protein is CASSIKGANIQYF. The rearrangement uses TRBV19 and TRBJ2-4, with 7 bases identical to TRBD1. The length of the CDR3 is 13 residues. Trimming cost V 2 bases and J 6 bases; bases outside gene matches: 1. Germline V gives CDR1 LNHDA, CDR2 SQIVND (reference sequence). The full variable domain, in which reference TRBV19 and TRBJ2-4 provide the parts outside the CDR3, is DGGITQSPKYLFRKEGQNVTLSCEQNLNHDAMYWYRQDPGQGLRLIYYSQIVNDFQKGDIAEGYSVSREKKESFPLTVTSAQKNPTAFYLCASSIKGANIQYFGAGTRLSVL.

V and J are TRBV10-3 and TRBJ2-7; unclear D gene. V shed 8 bases and J shed 3 bases, with 8 bases lying between them. CDR1 and CDR2 from the germline V gene are ENHRY and SYGVKD. The CDR3 contains 11 residues. CDR3 protein: CAIGKGYEQYF. The CDR3 DNA reads as TGTGCCATCGGTAAAGGCTACGAGCAGTACTTC.

As regards this clonotype: The conserved phenylalanine or tryptophan normally closing the CDR3 is absent here, so this likely arose from a read error. The J gene is TRBJ1-1, the V gene TRBV20-1; D ambiguous. Germline assignment: CDR1 DFQATT and CDR2 SNEGSKA (reference sequence). The CDR3 sequence is 13 residues long. V was trimmed by 2 bases and J by 0 bases, leaving 7 bases between them. CDR3 DNA sequence: TGCAGTGCTAGACCAGTTATGAACACTGAAGCTTTCCCT. Protein product: CSARPVMNTEAFP.

A word on this clonotype: Compared with germline, one end of the junction differs, possibly owing to a read error. For the CDR3, the DNA is TGTGCCAGCAGTTACCTACCCGAGCGGGACAGAGATACGAAGTATTTT. It encodes CASSYLPERDRDTKYF. The chain combines TRBV6-2 or TRBV6-3 with TRBJ2-3, with D perhaps matching TRBD1 or TRBD2 (7 bases each). Germline V gene data show CDR1 as MNHEY and CDR2 as SVGEGT. The CDR3 is 16 residues long.